The 8 T cell receptor beta chains in this list originate from one sample, sequenced in a study of molecular identifiers for immune sequencing clone quantification. TCRdb re-derived calls from the PCR reads in MiXCR, one entry per CDR3 protein. The sample contains about 640,000 distinct CDR3 sequences, 15% to 20% of which appear only once. What was sequenced was naive CD8+ T cells from blood, with Jurkat cell RNA spiked in. Subset noted: FACS-sorted CD8+CD4-CCR7+CD45RA+ naive T cells. The receptors were gathered from a human donor in good health. Some libraries in this study had Jurkat cell RNA spiked in.

The chain recombines TRBV5-8 with TRBJ1-1; TRBD1 is a possible D gene (6 bases). The CDR3 extends over 15 amino acids. The germline V gene encodes CDR1 SGHTS and CDR2 YDEGEE. V lost 3 bases and J 3 bases, leaving 15 bases between the germline ends. In DNA, the CDR3 is TGTGCCAGCAGCTGGGGGACCTCAGGGGACACTGAAGCTTTCTTT. This sequence encodes CASSWGTSGDTEAFF.

This clonotype was recorded at least ten times. The chain uses TRBV12-3 or TRBV12-4 and TRBJ2-2; D is possibly TRBD1 (5 bases). Trimming took 5 bases from V and 6 from J, leaving 16 bases between them. The length of the CDR3 is 15 residues. CDR3 residues: CASSLAGFSSGELFF. CDR3 DNA sequence: TGTGCCAGCAGTCTGGCAGGGTTTTCCTCCGGGGAGCTGTTTTTT.

To note about this clonotype: One base away lies a much larger clone, so this may be a sequencing read error. V and J are TRBV11-2 and TRBJ1-4, with D unresolved. The CDR3 has 14 residues. Germline CDR1 and CDR2: SGHAT and FQNNGV. The CDR3 DNA follows: TGTGCCAGCAGCTTTGGACCCGGAGGAGAAAAACTGTCTTTT. Amino acids: CASSFGPGGEKLSF.

This clonotype was seen many times. The J gene is TRBJ2-7, the V gene TRBV4-1; the D gene is possibly TRBD1 (7 bases). The germline gives CDR1 MGHRA, CDR2 YSYEKL. With 1 base removed from V and 6 bases from J, the gap between germline ends came to 13 bases. The CDR3 runs 14 residues. The CDR3 nucleotides read TGCGCCAGCAGCCAAGTCGGCAGGGGGGCCGAGCAGTACTTC. Its translation is CASSQVGRGAEQYF.

This clonotype was recorded at least ten times. The chain uses TRBV4-3 and TRBJ2-6; the D is unclear. The germline V and J ends were trimmed by 4 bases and 0 bases, with 16 bases remaining between them. The CDR3 sequence is 18 residues long. Germline V lookup: CDR1 LGHNA, CDR2 YSLEER. The CDR3 DNA follows: TGCGCCAGCAGCCCTCAGGCCAGGCGAACCTCTGGGGCCAACGTCCTGACTTTC. Amino acids: CASSPQARRTSGANVLTF.

This clonotype was recorded a few times. At one boundary the junction diverges from the germline segment, which might be a read error. The chain employs TRBV6-6 and TRBJ2-2, with 7 bases identical to TRBD1. Germline V gene lookup returns CDR1 MNHNY and CDR2 SVGAGI (reference sequence). The CDR3 runs 10 residues. The CDR3 bases are TGTGCCTGCAGGGGGGGGGAGCTGTTTTTT. This encodes CACRGGELFF.

This clonotype was observed many times. The CDR3 nucleotides read TGTGCCAGCAGCGCCGGGACAGGTGTGCGAAATCAGCCCCAGCATTTT. This translates into CASSAGTGVRNQPQHF. This chain links TRBV6-5 with TRBJ1-5; 8 nucleotides line up with TRBD1. Trimming removed 6 bases from V and 4 bases from J; junction bases left unmatched: 11. CDR1 MNHEY and CDR2 SVGAGI come from the germline V gene. The CDR3 length is 16 residues.

Many counts were recorded for this clonotype. The chain has TRBV6-2 or TRBV6-3 and TRBJ1-4; D possibly corresponds to TRBD1 (5 bases). The CDR3 loop spans 15 amino acids. Per the germline V gene, CDR1 is MNHEY and CDR2 is SVGEGT. V lost 6 bases to trimming and J lost 0 bases, with 11 bases between them. The CDR3 DNA reads as TGTGCCAGCAGATCACTGACAGCAACTAATGAAAAACTGTTTTTT. Translation: CASRSLTATNEKLFF.